Detailed here is one TCR beta chain. TCRdb re-derived calls from the PCR reads in MiXCR, one entry per CDR3 protein. This sample yields some 14,000 distinct CDR3 sequences, of which roughly half are seen a single time; around 35% belongs to the top ten. The sample belongs to a study of tumor-infiltrating lymphocytes in oesophageal squamous cell carcinoma. CDR3 size: 13 residues. Germline-derived CDR1 and CDR2 are MNHNS and SASEGT. Trimming pared 5 bases from V and 5 bases from J, leaving 12 bases between. Sample: esophageal tumor tissue. This sequence originates from a male donor with esophageal squamous cell carcinoma. The chain recombines TRBV6-1 with TRBJ2-5, with D maybe TRBD1 (5 bases). DNA of the CDR3: TGTGCCAGCAGTTACCAAGGGGCGGAGACCCAGTACTTC. Translated, it gives CASSYQGAETQYF.